The clone carrying this T cell receptor (beta chain) was seen once. The assay was immunoSEQ multiplex PCR, and TCRdb's table has in-frame clones only and misses some. The sample consists of 90,000 or so clones, about 81% of them appearing once. The sample belongs to a study of control samples from healthy donors and cancer patients. The sequence was collected from a man aged 65-85 years with lung cancer. Sequences were obtained from PBMCs.

The CDR3 sequence is CASSLDDFSGGEQYF. The CDR3 region has the DNA TGCGCCAGCAGCTTGGACGACTTCTCAGGGGGGGAGCAGTACTTC. The chain recombines TRBV5-1 with TRBJ2-7, with D maybe TRBD1 (7 bases). Germline V CDR1 and CDR2: SGHRS, YFSETQ. Deletions cut 0 bases from V and 7 bases from J, with 17 bases between. There are 15 residues in the CDR3. The whole variable domain, filled in from reference TRBV5-1 and TRBJ2-7, reads KAGVTQTPRYLIKTRGQQVTLSCSPISGHRSVSWYQQTPGQGLQFLFEYFSETQRNKGNFPGRFSGRQFSNSRSEMNVSTLELGDSALYLCASSLDDFSGGEQYFGPGTRLTVT.